These 25 T cell receptor beta chains share one sample of origin, sequenced in a study of cytomegalovirus exposure and HLA in healthy donors. Use of 60 Vbeta and 13 Jbeta primers characterized the PCR. Libraries were prepared by immunoSEQ multiplex PCR; TCRdb keeps only in-frame clonotypes and omits some of them. The profile shows approximately 100,000 clones, roughly 85% of them singletons. Sequences were obtained from PBMCs. Every receptor here comes from a woman between 40 and 50 years old in good health and CMV-seronegative.

This rearrangement joins TRBV7-9 to TRBJ2-1, with a possible D match to TRBD1 (5 bases). Per germline, CDR1 SEHNR and CDR2 FQNEAQ (reference sequence). V was shortened by 3 bases and J by 3 bases, with 12 bases between the two germline ends. The length of the CDR3 is 15 residues. CDR3 sequence: CASSFQGAHYNEQFF. The CDR3 DNA is TGTGCCAGCAGCTTTCAAGGGGCTCACTACAATGAGCAGTTCTTC.

The rearrangement uses TRBV7-8 and TRBJ1-2; TRBD1 might be the D (6 bases). The V end was cut by 5 bases, the J end by 6 bases, with 13 bases between. The CDR3 consists of 13 residues. CDR1 is SGHVS, CDR2 FQNEAQ, per germline. The CDR3 sequence is CASSDQGRDGYTF. For the CDR3, the DNA is TGTGCCAGCAGCGACCAGGGGAGGGATGGCTACACCTTC.

This chain uses TRBV4-3 with TRBJ2-7, with 9 bases aligning to TRBD1. The CDR3 is 18 amino acids. CDR1 and CDR2 from the germline V gene are LGHNA and YSLEER. Losses at the gene ends were 0 bases for V and 0 bases for J; bases not matched to a gene: 9. This chain's CDR3 is CASSQDIPGQGTSYEQYF. Written as DNA, the CDR3 is TGCGCCAGCAGCCAAGATATTCCCGGACAGGGGACCTCCTACGAGCAGTACTTC.

This clone has just one count. This chain links TRBV9 with TRBJ2-7; possible D gene TRBD2, 5 bases. The V and J ends lost 2 bases and 4 bases respectively, with 13 bases between them. Per germline, CDR1 SGDLS and CDR2 YYNGEE. This CDR3 comprises 14 residues. Here the CDR3 DNA reads TGTGCCAGCAGCGTTGAAGGGAGTCGTTACGAGCAGTACTTC. Amino acids: CASSVEGSRYEQYF.

The genes are TRBV7-8 and TRBJ1-2; 8 bases fit TRBD1. The trim removed 0 bases at V and 8 bases at J, leaving 8 bases unmatched. Looked up from germline, CDR1 is SGHVS and CDR2 is FQNEAQ. This CDR3 contains 15 residues. DNA of the CDR3: TGTGCCAGCAGCTTAGCAGGACAGGGATGGGGAGGCTACACCTTC. As protein: CASSLAGQGWGGYTF.

This sequence joins TRBV18 and TRBJ2-7; the match to TRBD1 covers 9 bases. Germline lookup yields CDR1 KGHSH and CDR2 LQKENI. The CDR3 has 15 residues. V trimming: 5 bases; J trimming: 0 bases; junction bases outside the gene matches: 5. CDR3 sequence: CASSMGTGSSYEQYF. CDR3 sequence (DNA): TGTGCCAGCTCAATGGGGACAGGGAGCTCCTACGAGCAGTACTTC.

V is TRBV9 and J is TRBJ1-1; 11 positions match TRBD1. The CDR3 totals 14 residues. Trimming cost V 3 bases and J 5 bases; bases outside gene matches: 3. Germline V lookup: CDR1 SGDLS, CDR2 YYNGEE. For the CDR3, the DNA is TGTGCCAGCAGCGGCCGGGACAGGGGGACTGAAGCTTTCTTT. This translates into CASSGRDRGTEAFF. Variable domain in full (rest from reference TRBV9 and TRBJ1-1): DSGVTQTPKHLITATGQRVTLRCSPRSGDLSVYWYQQSLDQGLQFLIQYYNGEERAKGNILERFSAQQFPDLHSELNLSSLELGDSALYFCASSGRDRGTEAFFGQGTRLTVV.

This rearrangement joins TRBV27 to TRBJ1-1; D perhaps matches TRBD1 (5 bases). The length of the CDR3 is 16 residues. Germline V gene sequence: CDR1 MNHEY, CDR2 SMNVEV (reference sequence). The germline V and J ends were trimmed by 3 bases and 0 bases, with 14 bases remaining between them. CDR3 region: CASSFDTRGLNTEAFF. CDR3 DNA sequence: TGTGCCAGCAGTTTTGACACAAGGGGTCTGAACACTGAAGCTTTCTTT.

The V call is TRBV5-1, the J call TRBJ2-5, with 7 bases fitting TRBD1. This CDR3 spans 16 amino acids. The germline gives CDR1 SGHRS, CDR2 YFSETQ. V lost 1 base and J lost 2; bases outside the gene matches: 8. CDR3 sequence (DNA): TGCGCCAGCAGCTTGTCGAGACAGGGTGGTCAAGAGACCCAGTACTTC. It translates to CASSLSRQGGQETQYF.

CDR3 loop: CASSASAGREPLQETQYF. The CDR3, as DNA: TGTGCCAGCAGCGCCAGCGCTGGGCGGGAACCTCTCCAAGAGACCCAGTACTTC. The rearrangement joins TRBV9 to TRBJ2-5; the D gene is possibly TRBD2 (6 bases). The CDR3 consists of 18 residues. Per germline, CDR1 SGDLS and CDR2 YYNGEE. Trimming cost V 3 bases and J 1 base, with 22 bases left between them.

The chain combines TRBV28 with TRBJ1-1, with D hard to call. The V end lost 1 base, the J end lost 7 bases, and 7 bases lay between the germline ends. CDR1 is MDHEN, CDR2 SYDVKM, per germline. This CDR3 is 12 amino acids long. Here the CDR3 DNA reads TGTGCCAGCAGTTTATTGTCAAATGAAGCTTTCTTT. Encoded protein: CASSLLSNEAFF. Full variable domain (outside the CDR3, taken from reference TRBV28 and TRBJ1-1): DVKVTQSSRYLVKRTGEKVFLECVQDMDHENMFWYRQDPGLGLRLIYFSYDVKMKEKGDIPEGYSVSREKKERFSLILESASTNQTSMYLCASSLLSNEAFFGQGTRLTVV.

The V and J genes are TRBV10-3 and TRBJ2-7, with 9 bases fitting TRBD1. The CDR3 covers 13 residues. Germline V lookup: CDR1 ENHRY, CDR2 SYGVKD. The CDR3 nucleotides are TGTGCAACCAAGCGGGACAGGGTCTACGAGCAGTACTTC. Translating gives CATKRDRVYEQYF.

CDR3 bases: TGTGCCAGCCTCAGGGGTTTCGGCTACACCTTC. This encodes CASLRGFGYTF. The chain links TRBV6-6 to TRBJ1-2; tentatively, D is TRBD1 (6 bases). This CDR3 has 11 residues. CDR1 MNHNY and CDR2 SVGAGI come from the germline V gene (reference sequence). V dropped 8 bases and J dropped 8 bases, with 12 bases sitting between them.

The gene calls are TRBV6-5 and TRBJ1-2; 8 bases map to TRBD1. This CDR3 has 13 amino acids. V trimming: 0 bases; J trimming: 8 bases; junction bases outside the gene matches: 2. Germline-derived CDR1 and CDR2 are MNHEY and SVGAGI. The DNA of the CDR3 is TGTGCCAGCAGTTACTCGACAGGGGACGGCTACACCTTC. The encoded protein is CASSYSTGDGYTF.

This clone was counted once. The V and J genes are TRBV28 and TRBJ2-7; D remains ambiguous. V lost 6 bases, J lost 0 bases, and 9 bases lay in between. The CDR3 covers 13 residues. CDR1 is MDHEN, CDR2 SYDVKM, per germline. CDR3 loop: CASSPSSSYEQYF. Written as DNA, the CDR3 is TGTGCCAGCAGCCCATCGAGCTCCTACGAGCAGTACTTC.

The chain links TRBV30 to TRBJ1-6; a weak D match, TRBD1 (6 bases). V was pared by 0 bases and J by 5 bases, with 8 bases between. The V gene's germline CDR1 is GTSNPN and CDR2 SVGIG (reference sequence). The CDR3 is made up of 14 amino acids. Written as DNA, the CDR3 is TGTGCCTGGAGTGTTAACAGGGATAATTCACCCCTCCACTTT. Its translation is CAWSVNRDNSPLHF.

The chain uses TRBV27 and TRBJ1-6; weak D call: TRBD1 (6 bases). Trimming cost V 6 bases and J 6 bases, with 12 bases left between them. The CDR3 has 14 amino acids. Per the germline V gene, CDR1 is MNHEY and CDR2 is SMNVEV (reference sequence). The CDR3 spells CASRTGTSNSPLHF. As DNA, the CDR3 is TGTGCCAGCAGGACCGGGACATCTAATTCACCCCTCCACTTT.

CDR3 nucleotides: TGCAGTGCCAATATTAAGTACGAGCAGTACTTC. It yields the protein CSANIKYEQYF. The rearrangement links TRBV20-1 to TRBJ2-5; D is uncertain. The J call could be wrong; TRBJ2-7 is a better fit for the DNA end. Germline V gives CDR1 DFQATT, CDR2 SNEGSKA (reference sequence). The CDR3 runs to 11 residues.

V is TRBV28 and J is TRBJ2-7; possibly TRBD2 for D (6 bases). The CDR3 runs 14 residues. The germline gives CDR1 MDHEN, CDR2 SYDVKM. V lost 1 base to trimming and J lost 4 bases, with 11 bases between them. DNA of the CDR3: TGTGCCAGCAGTTTATATAGCGGAGATTACGAGCAGTACTTC. Its translation is CASSLYSGDYEQYF.

The gene calls are TRBV30 and TRBJ1-2, with TRBD1 as a possible D gene (6 bases). Germline V gene lookup returns CDR1 GTSNPN and CDR2 SVGIG (reference sequence). CDR3 length: 12 residues. Trimming left V 7 bases short and J 4 bases short, with 13 bases between. The CDR3 nucleotides read TGTGCCTCTCAGGGACACCGCTATGGCTACACCTTC. Translated: CASQGHRYGYTF.

The V gene is TRBV11-2, the J gene TRBJ2-4; TRBD1 matches at 8 bases. Germline CDR1 SGHAT, CDR2 FQNNGV. The CDR3 consists of 15 residues. Trimming cost V 5 bases and J 3 bases; bases outside gene matches: 6. The CDR3 sequence is CASSITGGVKNIQYF. The CDR3 bases are TGTGCCAGCAGCATAACAGGGGGAGTCAAAAACATTCAGTACTTC.

Points on this clone: The sample contains more than one DNA sequence encoding this CDR3. The chain joins TRBV15 to TRBJ2-1; 7 positions agree with TRBD2. This CDR3 spans 13 amino acids. CDR1 LNHNV and CDR2 YYDKDF come from the germline V gene (reference sequence). After removal of 1 base from V and 7 bases from J, the junction contained 1 base not matched to a gene. The CDR3 loop is CATSRGTSNEQFF. The CDR3 DNA is TGTGCCACCAGCAGAGGGACTAGTAATGAGCAGTTCTTC.

The V gene is TRBV4-3, the J gene TRBJ2-1; maybe TRBD1 (5 bases). Germline CDR1 and CDR2: LGHNA and YSLEER. V was pared by 5 bases and J by 5 bases, with 13 bases between. This CDR3 contains 14 residues. CDR3 coding DNA: TGCGCCAGCAGCGCCCGAAGGGGTAACAATGAGCAGTTCTTC. Amino acid sequence: CASSARRGNNEQFF.

This chain uses TRBV29-1 with TRBJ2-1; 10 nucleotides agree with TRBD2. Germline loops: CDR1 SQVTM, CDR2 ANQGSEA. The CDR3 runs to 13 residues. The V and J ends lost 3 bases and 9 bases, in that order; junction bases with no gene match: 5. The CDR3 sequence is CSVDSSGRREQFF. The CDR3 DNA follows: TGCAGCGTTGATTCTAGCGGGAGACGTGAGCAGTTCTTC.

V gene TRBV7-9 combines with J gene TRBJ1-4, with 8 bases fitting TRBD1. The CDR3 runs 14 residues. Germline assignment: CDR1 SEHNR and CDR2 FQNEAQ (reference sequence). The J segment lost 6 bases and the V segment lost 6 bases, leaving 6 bases of the junction unmatched. The CDR3: CASRTTGVDEKLFF. The DNA of the CDR3 is TGTGCCAGCAGAACGACAGGGGTCGATGAAAAACTGTTTTTT.